These 13 T cell receptor beta chains originate from one sample sequenced in a study of human T cells and chemical hapten exposure. Extraction of total RNA was performed on unfractionated whole blood. TCRdb independently ran MiXCR on the 5' RACE reads; one entry per CDR3 protein. Of over 95,000 distinct CDR3 sequences listed, approximately 20% are singletons. These receptors were obtained from a human donor in good health.

The chain joins TRBV6-2 or TRBV6-3 to TRBJ2-7; no definite D call. The CDR3 runs to 12 residues. V lost 0 bases and J lost 4, with 4 bases in between. The germline V gene has CDR1 MNHEY and CDR2 SVGEGT. The CDR3 region is CASSYSWYEQYF. CDR3 bases: TGTGCCAGCAGTTACTCGTGGTACGAGCAGTACTTC.

The genes are TRBV18 and TRBJ2-3; D unclear. The germline V gene has CDR1 KGHSH and CDR2 LQKENI. V dropped 4 bases and J dropped 2 bases, with 10 bases sitting between them. The CDR3 sequence is 14 residues long. This CDR3 is CASSQQKDTDTQYF. CDR3 coding DNA: TGTGCCAGCTCACAGCAGAAGGACACAGATACGCAGTATTTT.

J is TRBJ2-7 and V is TRBV7-9; 9 bases agree with TRBD1. The germline V gene encodes CDR1 SEHNR and CDR2 FQNEAQ (reference sequence). The CDR3 runs to 15 residues. V gave up 3 bases and J gave up 7 bases; unmatched junction bases: 10. The CDR3 reads CASSLGGTGSGEQYF. The DNA for the CDR3 is TGTGCCAGCAGCTTGGGGGGGACAGGGTCGGGTGAGCAGTACTTC.

The V call is TRBV13, the J call TRBJ1-3; D is undetermined. The germline V gene has CDR1 PRHDT and CDR2 FYEKMQ (reference sequence). The CDR3 runs 12 residues. Between the trimmed V and J ends, which lost 10 bases and 3 bases, there was a span of 10 bases. The CDR3 region has the DNA TGTGCCACCCGCGGAAATGGAAACACCATATATTTT. It encodes CATRGNGNTIYF.

The V call is TRBV4-1, the J call TRBJ2-1, with 9 bases aligning to TRBD2. Losses at the gene ends were 1 base for V and 10 bases for J; bases not matched to a gene: 11. In germline, CDR1 is MGHRA, CDR2 YSYEKL. The CDR3 has 16 residues. Here the CDR3 reads CASSQGVSGGLKEQFF. CDR3 sequence (DNA): TGCGCCAGCAGCCAAGGGGTTAGCGGGGGCTTGAAGGAGCAGTTCTTC.

CDR3 DNA: TGTGCCACCAGTATGACAGGGTGGGGTAAGGGGGACGATGAGCAGTTCTTC. It encodes CATSMTGWGKGDDEQFF. The J gene is TRBJ2-1, the V gene TRBV24-1; TRBD1 matches at 7 bases. CDR1 and CDR2 (germline): KGHDR, SFDVKD. Trimming took 6 bases from V and 8 from J; bases not matched to a gene: 18. This CDR3 has 17 residues.

This clonotype was counted between two and nine times. The chain carries TRBV5-6 and TRBJ2-1; a possible D gene is TRBD2 (7 bases). Trimming took off 7 bases at V and 6 bases at J, with 20 bases between the two ends. There are 15 residues in the CDR3. Germline loops: CDR1 SGHDT, CDR2 YYEEEE. Here the CDR3 DNA reads TGTGCCAGCTCGTCAGGGGCGGGAGCTGGCAATGAGCAGTTCTTC. It specifies CASSSGAGAGNEQFF.

A few counts support this clonotype. The chain joins TRBV12-3 or TRBV12-4 to TRBJ1-1; 10 nucleotides agree with TRBD1. After removal of 6 bases from V and 3 bases from J, the junction contained 10 bases not matched to a gene. This CDR3 spans 16 amino acids. CDR3 DNA sequence: TGTGCCAGCAGCCGGGACAGGGGAGGGAAGTACACTGAAGCTTTCTTT. Translation: CASSRDRGGKYTEAFF.

This clonotype was counted a single time. The chain uses TRBV7-8 and TRBJ2-3; 8 nucleotides line up with TRBD2. This CDR3 is 18 amino acids long. CDR1 SGHVS and CDR2 FQNEAQ come from the germline V gene. Trimming cost V 6 bases and J 0 bases; bases outside gene matches: 14. Here the CDR3 DNA reads TGTGCCAGCAGGTCTGAAGACGCCTTAGCGGGAAGCACAGATACGCAGTATTTT. The encoded protein is CASRSEDALAGSTDTQYF.

The gene calls are TRBV6-2 or TRBV6-3 and TRBJ1-5; no clear D gene. CDR1 and CDR2 (germline): MNHEY, SVGEGT. This CDR3 comprises 15 residues. V gave up 8 bases and J gave up 0 bases, with 14 bases separating them. CDR3 in amino acids: CASGLDLYSNQPQHF. CDR3 nucleotides: TGTGCCAGCGGCCTCGACCTTTATAGCAATCAGCCCCAGCATTTT.

The rearrangement links TRBV7-9 to TRBJ1-1; D might be TRBD1 (5 bases). CDR1 is SEHNR and CDR2 is FQNEAQ in the germline V gene (reference sequence). The CDR3 runs to 14 residues. V lost 5 bases, J lost 8 bases, and 18 bases lay in between. In DNA, the CDR3 is TGTGCCAGCAGCCCAATGGCGACGGGGCTGGAAGCTTTCTTT. Translated, it gives CASSPMATGLEAFF.

This clonotype was counted a few times. This chain joins TRBV6-5 and TRBJ2-3; the D is unclear. V was shortened by 6 bases and J by 7 bases, with 8 bases between the two germline ends. Germline V gene sequence: CDR1 MNHEY, CDR2 SVGAGI. The CDR3 covers 11 residues. CDR3 in DNA: TGTGCCAGCAGGCGATGGAATACGCAGTATTTT. Translating gives CASRRWNTQYF.

In this sample, this clonotype turned up a few times. This chain joins TRBV20-1 and TRBJ2-7, with 13 bases identical to TRBD2. The junction had 4 bases not matched to a gene; V was cut back by 1 base and J by 4 bases. The CDR3 length is 15 residues. CDR1 DFQATT and CDR2 SNEGSKA come from the germline V gene (reference sequence). The CDR3 DNA follows: TGCAGTGCTAGAGTCCCGACTAGCGGGAGGTACGAGCAGTACTTC. The encoded protein is CSARVPTSGRYEQYF.